This TCR beta chain appears in the sequencing data of a study of T cell changes during pregnancy in multiple sclerosis. Assay: immunoSEQ multiplex PCR; the TCRdb copy retains only in-frame clones and omits some. The repertoire includes around 69,000 clones, under 95% of them detected once, and approximately 1.5% sits in the top ten. Per germline, CDR1 SNHLY and CDR2 FYNNEI. The CDR3 has 13 amino acids. Trimming shortened V by 5 bases and J by 8 bases, and 10 bases separated the two germline ends. The origin of this receptor is a female donor with multiple sclerosis, enrolled in a pregnancy study. V gene TRBV2 combines with J gene TRBJ1-6; D not certain. The sequenced sample was peripheral blood, obtained in the third trimester of pregnancy. This chain's CDR3 is CASSPYPYSPLHF. The CDR3 nucleotides are TGTGCCAGCAGTCCCTATCCCTATTCACCCCTCCACTTT.